One sample yielded the 8 T cell receptor beta chains listed below, sequenced in a study of Ad26.COV2.S vaccination and SARS-CoV-2 variants. Stated treatment: 15 to 20 received Ad26.COV2.S at low or high dose, single or two shots; 5 received placebo; per-sample allocation not given. After the first vaccine or placebo injection, samples were drawn on day 63. Sequencing used immunoSEQ multiplex PCR; TCRdb keeps in-frame clones, though not all of them. The sample yields about 350,000 clones, roughly 91% seen once. Sequences were derived from peripheral blood, sampled in a trial of Ad26.COV2.S vaccine versus placebo. These receptors originate from a person between 18 and 59 years old who received the Ad26.COV2.S COVID-19 vaccine or a placebo.

The V call is TRBV27, the J call TRBJ1-5, with TRBD1 as a possible D gene (5 bases). CDR3 length: 15 amino acids. The V and J ends lost 3 bases and 6 bases respectively, with 15 bases between them. In germline, CDR1 is MNHEY, CDR2 SMNVEV (reference sequence). CDR3 sequence (DNA): TGTGCCAGCAGTTTGGGGGGGGGTATAGGTCAGCCCCAGCATTTT. Translating gives CASSLGGGIGQPQHF.

Here the CDR3 DNA reads TGTGCCAGCAGCCGGGGACAGGGGTGGGGCTACACCTTC. Translated, it gives CASSRGQGWGYTF. V is TRBV28 and J is TRBJ1-2; 10 positions match TRBD1. J was trimmed by 8 bases and V by 6 bases; bases with no gene match: 6. The CDR3 is made up of 13 amino acids. Per the germline V gene, CDR1 is MDHEN and CDR2 is SYDVKM.

The chain recombines TRBV3-1 (or the pseudogene TRBV3-2) with TRBJ2-6; a possible D gene is TRBD2 (6 bases). Germline V gene lookup returns CDR1 LGHDT and CDR2 YNNKEL (reference sequence). There are 16 residues in the CDR3. The ends were cut back, 0 bases at V and 7 bases at J, with 13 bases in the middle. The CDR3: CASSQEGGFGANVLTF. The CDR3 DNA reads TGTGCCAGCAGCCAAGAAGGAGGGTTCGGTGCCAACGTCCTGACTTTC.

This chain connects TRBV30 to TRBJ2-3; maybe TRBD2 (6 bases). V lost 0 bases and J lost 6, with 16 bases in between. From germline, CDR1 is GTSNPN and CDR2 SVGIG (reference sequence). The CDR3 is 15 amino acids. The CDR3 DNA sequence: TGTGCCTGGAGTGTCGGGTTGGCGGGACCCGATACGCAGTATTTT. Its protein product is CAWSVGLAGPDTQYF.

The CDR3 loop reads CATSDTRTATDTQYF. DNA of the CDR3: TGTGCCACCAGTGACACCAGGACAGCCACAGATACGCAGTATTTT. The chain is built from TRBV24-1 and TRBJ2-3; maybe TRBD1 (6 bases). Germline assignment: CDR1 KGHDR and CDR2 SFDVKD. The V gene lost 4 bases and the J gene lost 2 bases, with 12 bases spanning the gap. The CDR3 has 15 amino acids.

The chain is built from TRBV6-5 and TRBJ2-3; 7 positions agree with TRBD1. V gave up 6 bases and J gave up 2 bases; unmatched junction bases: 8. The CDR3 has 15 amino acids. Germline assignment: CDR1 MNHEY and CDR2 SVGAGI. CDR3 sequence: CASRDRDRATDTQYF. The CDR3 nucleotides are TGTGCCAGCAGAGACCGGGACAGAGCCACAGATACGCAGTATTTT.

This chain links TRBV11-2 with TRBJ1-6; D call uncertain. Germline assignment: CDR1 SGHAT and CDR2 FQNNGV. The CDR3 covers 14 residues. V was shortened by 5 bases and J by 4 bases, with 9 bases between the two germline ends. CDR3 loop: CASSRGSYNSPLHF. DNA of the CDR3: TGTGCCAGCAGCCGAGGGAGTTATAATTCACCCCTCCACTTT.

V gene TRBV27 combines with J gene TRBJ2-7, with TRBD1 identical over 9 bases. Germline CDR1 MNHEY, CDR2 SMNVEV (reference sequence). CDR3 length: 14 residues. J lost 6 bases, V lost 0 bases, and 3 bases had no gene match. This chain's CDR3 is CASSLSGQGFEQYF. The CDR3 region has the DNA TGTGCCAGCAGTTTATCGGGACAGGGATTCGAGCAGTACTTC.